This T cell receptor beta chain was obtained from a study of blood T cell repertoires in COVID-19. Overall study: Researchers got acute and convalescent COVID-19 samples from the United States, Italy and Spain.

This clone was found once. This CDR3 has 12 amino acids. The germline gives CDR1 LNHDA, CDR2 SQIVND (reference sequence). The germline V and J ends were trimmed by 2 bases and 4 bases, with 5 bases remaining between them. As processed by the authors: Researchers report that nucleated cell counts were estimated from reference gene primer amplification. Clones were sequenced by immunoSEQ multiplex PCR, and TCRdb holds only the in-frame ones, with some missing. That table gives V, J and clone size, and the DNA gave D and trimming. The data hold more than 200,000 clones, with 80% to 90% observed a single time.

V is TRBV19 and J is TRBJ1-2; D remains ambiguous. This clonotype originated in an elderly man with acute or convalescent COVID-19. Sequencing used peripheral blood. CDR3 protein: CASSITSYGYTF. The CDR3 nucleotides read TGTGCCAGTAGTATAACATCCTATGGCTACACCTTC.